The sequence of this T cell receptor (beta chain) was determined in a study of blood T cell repertoires in COVID-19. At the level of the study: Spain, Italy and the United States supplied samples that represented acute and convalescent COVID-19. T cells, B-cell-depleted T cells, or PBMCs supplied cDNA or gDNA.

In the study's own analysis: Reference gene primer amplification in the assay estimated nucleated cell counts. Profiled with immunoSEQ multiplex PCR; TCRdb holds only in-frame clones, not every one. D and trimming were read from the DNA, whereas the V and J calls and clone size are those reported in that table. The sample includes around 160,000 clones, approximately 90% of them seen just once. Germline V gene sequence: CDR1 LNHDA, CDR2 SQIVND (reference sequence). V was trimmed by 3 bases and J by 8 bases, leaving 13 bases between them. The CDR3 has 14 residues. In Seattle, patients joined the study during active infection and were tracked longitudinally.

V is TRBV19 and J is TRBJ1-4; TRBD1 is a possible D gene (6 bases). Input material: peripheral blood. The receptor was isolated from a woman aged 70-85 years with COVID-19, enrolled during active disease. The CDR3 DNA is TGTGCCAGTAGTATGGGACGGACAGAAGAAAAACTGTTTTTT. This codes for CASSMGRTEEKLFF. Combining the CDR3 with reference TRBV19 and TRBJ1-4 gives the whole variable domain DGGITQSPKYLFRKEGQNVTLSCEQNLNHDAMYWYRQDPGQGLRLIYYSQIVNDFQKGDIAEGYSVSREKKESFPLTVTSAQKNPTAFYLCASSMGRTEEKLFFGSGTQLSVL.